This T cell receptor beta chain appears in the sequencing data of a study of shared clonotypes between healthy human individuals (dated by TCRdb to the early 2020s). As for the study more broadly: The cohort included three men and a couple of women between 18 and 49 years of age. The study deeply sequenced blood TCR repertoires of about five healthy adults to estimate repertoire size and the extent of clonotype sharing between individuals. For each donor, CD4 naive and CD4 memory were each given three plates, CD8 naive was given two plates, and CD8 memory was given one plate. To increase sequencing depth and limit assay-specific biases, TCR repertoire library preparation and sequencing were carried out by different laboratories using diverse techniques. Leukapheresis yielded between about 0.8 and 9.5 billion PBMCs per donor.

The study at large found these results: When a handful of donors were compared, the shared fraction of clonotypes was about 5.5% for naive CD4, approximately 3.3% for naive CD8, 2% to 2.5% for memory CD4, and 0.3% to 0.5% for memory CD8. Sampling was restricted to blood, and TCR repertoires in tissue are likely to differ from TCR repertoires in blood. Because the study included only a small number of donors, the genetic and exposure-history diversity represented was limited. Compared with non-shared clonotypes, the clonotypes found in all four sorted-subset donors had higher generation probabilities. Rarefaction of sorted-subset datasets indicated incomplete sequencing despite the large sequencing depth. Naive subsets generally had larger estimated clonotype richness than memory subsets did. Based on pairwise subsampling, the degree of clonotype sharing among donors was expected to be affected by sequencing depth.

The donors were healthy, HIV-negative adults with no recently reported acute infections or vaccinations. Every donor was a Caucasian adult living in Nashville, Tennessee, USA. Magnetic negative selection was used to enrich CD4+ T cells, after which naive cells were positively selected on CD45RA and the negative fraction became the memory subset. Blood was collected by leukapheresis, and PBMCs were isolated by Ficoll-Histopaque density gradient centrifugation and then cryopreserved in liquid nitrogen vapor phase. Purity and quantity of every magnetically sorted T cell population were checked by analytical flow cytometry. From each sorted fraction, genomic DNA was isolated and quantified by UV absorbance on a Nanodrop 2000c. About this clone: Its recognized antigen is unknown. No much larger clonotype is one base removed from it; base qualities were not supplied.

Using the deep immunoSEQ assay, TCR CDR3 regions were amplified from genomic DNA by multiplex PCR. Genomic DNA extracted from each cell subset was distributed evenly over all wells of several immunoSEQ 96-well plates, and each plate served as one replicate. For sorted subsets, each replicate PCR was loaded with 150 to 250 ng genomic DNA, equivalent to about 30,000 T cell genomes. Purified libraries were quantified with a Qubit 3.0 fluorometer, sized on a Bioanalyzer 2100, and re-quantified with the KAPA Library Quantification kit. A separate single-read 150-cycle Illumina NextSeq 550 flow cell was used to sequence each immunoSEQ 96-well plate. On the authors' methods: Because only junctional sequences without quality scores were contained in the immunoSEQ output, filtering matching that applied to full-length reads could not be performed. Sequences were annotated with PyIR, a Python wrapper for IgBLAST v1.9, and V/J genes and CDR3 were assigned using IMGT germline references. Reads with weak V/J assignments (E-value above 1e-6), missing CDR3, stop codons, out-of-frame junctions, or ambiguous translated residues were removed. A V3J clonotype was defined by an identical inferred V gene, J gene, and CDR3 amino acid sequence. Percentage overlap between repertoires was computed as shared unique clonotypes divided by the size of the smaller repertoire. Richness of each repertoire was evaluated using RTK rarefaction, the Chao1 estimator, and Recon v2.1 estimates of unobserved clonotypes. OLGA was used to compute generation probabilities for all TCRbeta clonotypes that the gDNA method yielded from a handful of donors. The clones in this table, taken by TCRdb from immuneACCESS, are in-frame only. Not every clone is retained; where verified, under half of the shortfall comes from an unresolved V gene, and the cause of the rest is unknown. That table supplies the V and J calls and clone size; D and trimming were determined from the DNA. The sample includes hundreds of thousands of clones, with about 74% observed a single time. The ten largest make up approximately 1.6% of the sample.

CDR1 and CDR2, per the germline V gene (reference sequence), are GTSNPN and SVGIG. Ends trimmed: V by 5 bases, J by 6 bases; bases unmatched to a gene: 5. The CDR3 covers 14 residues, taking in both the cysteine and the phenylalanine. Only the CDR3 DNA stays, 42 bases, in frame from base 1. The sequence joins TRBV30 to TRBJ1-5; the central 12 bases match TRBD1. The sequence was obtained from a woman in her 30s in good health. Sequencing was performed on memory CD4+ T cells sorted from blood. The cell subset or site tag for this specimen amounts to: CD45RA-negative fraction. CDR3 sequence: CAWGGQGATQPQHF. The nucleotide sequence is given as TGTGCCTGGGGGGGACAGGGGGCTACTCAGCCCCAGCATTTT. Where the CDR3 stops, the reference TRBV30 and TRBJ1-5 genes take over; the full variable domain is SQTIHQWPATLVQPVGSPLSLECTVEGTSNPNLYWYRQAAGRGLQLLFYSVGIGQISSEVPQNLSASRPQDRQFILSSKKLLLSDSGFYLCAWGGQGATQPQHFGDGTRLSIL.